Listed here are 29 T cell receptor beta chains from one sample, sequenced in a study of blood T cell repertoires in COVID-19 (TCRdb year 2020). Library generation was performed with the immunoSEQ multiplex PCR assay. TCRdb holds this immuneACCESS table with in-frame rearrangements only. Some clones are missing; in checked studies, unresolved V genes explain under half, and the rest has no known cause. Recorded for this sample are some 140,000 clones; approximately 90% of them occurred a single time. The ten largest make up approximately 2% of the sample. Input material: peripheral blood. The receptors stem from a man between 70 and 80 years old with active COVID-19.

The chain employs TRBV27 and TRBJ2-7; 8 bases fit TRBD1. Germline loops: CDR1 MNHEY, CDR2 SMNVEV (reference sequence). This CDR3 contains 15 residues. Trimming at V came to 2 bases and at J to 4 bases, leaving 7 bases not matched to a gene. CDR3 region: CASSLTAGGVYEQYF. CDR3 nucleotide sequence: TGTGCCAGCAGTTTAACGGCAGGGGGCGTTTACGAGCAGTACTTC.

The rearrangement joins TRBV7-2 to TRBJ1-1; TRBD1 matches 7 bases. The CDR3 is 14 amino acids. V was pared by 5 bases and J by 5 bases, with 8 bases of the junction left unmatched. CDR1 is SGHTA, CDR2 FQGNSA, per germline. Here the CDR3 reads CASSRGQTRTEAFF. The CDR3, as DNA: TGTGCCAGCAGCCGGGGACAGACGAGGACTGAAGCTTTCTTT.

The chain couples TRBV7-8 to TRBJ2-3; D not certain. This CDR3 is 12 amino acids long. The germline gives CDR1 SGHVS, CDR2 FQNEAQ. The V end was cut by 5 bases, the J end by 10 bases, with 13 bases between. In DNA, the CDR3 is TGTGCCAGCAGCCTCCGACTGGGTCCGCAGTATTTT. Amino acids: CASSLRLGPQYF. Using reference TRBV7-8 and TRBJ2-3 for the parts outside the CDR3, the full variable domain is GAGVSQSPRYKVAKRGQDVALRCDPISGHVSLFWYQQALGQGPEFLTYFQNEAQLDKSGLPSDRFFAERPEGSVSTLKIQRTQQEDSAVYLCASSLRLGPQYFGPGTRLTVL.

The rearrangement links TRBV9 to TRBJ1-1; D perhaps matches TRBD1 (6 bases). This CDR3 is 14 amino acids long. The germline V gene encodes CDR1 SGDLS and CDR2 YYNGEE. Trimming removed 6 bases from V and 1 base from J, with 13 bases in between. The CDR3 spells CASKPGHSNTEAFF. The DNA of the CDR3 is TGTGCCAGCAAGCCGGGACACTCGAACACTGAAGCTTTCTTT.

This chain links TRBV6-5 with TRBJ1-1, with unresolved D. The CDR3 runs 13 residues. V lost 2 bases to trimming and J lost 2 bases, with 6 bases between them. CDR1 MNHEY and CDR2 SVGAGI come from the germline V gene. CDR3 nucleotides: TGTGCCAGCAGTTACGCTAGTAACACTGAAGCTTTCTTT. It codes for CASSYASNTEAFF.

This sequence joins TRBV6-5 and TRBJ1-4; 8 bases match TRBD1. Germline V gene lookup returns CDR1 MNHEY and CDR2 SVGAGI. This CDR3 has 12 residues. V was clipped by 7 bases and J by 7 bases; unmatched bases: 2. The CDR3 reads CASTRGREKLFF. Here the CDR3 DNA reads TGTGCCAGCACCAGGGGGCGTGAAAAACTGTTTTTT.

The rearrangement uses TRBV29-1 and TRBJ2-5; D ambiguous. This CDR3 has 12 residues. The V gene's germline CDR1 is SQVTM and CDR2 ANQGSEA. V lost 4 bases, J lost 5 bases, and 11 bases lay in between. CDR3 DNA: TGCAGCGTTGGCGGTGGTGATGAGACCCAGTACTTC. Amino acid sequence: CSVGGGDETQYF.

This chain uses TRBV7-9 with TRBJ2-1; 9 bases are a match to TRBD2. The germline V gene has CDR1 SEHNR and CDR2 FQNEAQ (reference sequence). This CDR3 is built from 14 residues. V trimming: 4 bases; J trimming: 7 bases; junction bases outside the gene matches: 5. The CDR3 sequence is CASSWASGANEQFF. The CDR3 nucleotides are TGTGCCAGCAGCTGGGCTAGCGGGGCTAATGAGCAGTTCTTC.

This rearrangement joins TRBV19 to TRBJ1-2; a possible D gene is TRBD1 (5 bases). The CDR3 is 13 amino acids. V lost 6 bases, J lost 1 base, and 9 bases lay in between. Germline V gene data show CDR1 as LNHDA and CDR2 as SQIVND (reference sequence). The CDR3 DNA follows: TGTGCCAGTAGGGGACTGCTTAACTATGGCTACACCTTC. Translation: CASRGLLNYGYTF. The full variable domain, its missing parts supplied by reference TRBV19 and TRBJ1-2, is DGGITQSPKYLFRKEGQNVTLSCEQNLNHDAMYWYRQDPGQGLRLIYYSQIVNDFQKGDIAEGYSVSREKKESFPLTVTSAQKNPTAFYLCASRGLLNYGYTFGSGTRLTVV.

The gene calls are TRBV27 and TRBJ1-6; D remains ambiguous. Germline assignment: CDR1 MNHEY and CDR2 SMNVEV (reference sequence). V lost 4 bases and J 8 bases, leaving 12 bases between the germline ends. This CDR3 has 14 amino acids. The DNA of the CDR3 is TGTGCCAGCAGTTACGGGTTCCGTGATTCACCCCTCCACTTT. Protein sequence: CASSYGFRDSPLHF.

V gene TRBV5-4 combines with J gene TRBJ1-1, with D possibly matching TRBD1 (5 bases). Trimming removed 7 bases at V and 1 base at J, with 11 bases between. Germline V gene lookup returns CDR1 SGHNT and CDR2 YYREEE (reference sequence). The CDR3 has 13 amino acids. The CDR3: CASRAGGNTEAFF. In DNA, the CDR3 is TGTGCCAGCCGTGCGGGGGGGAACACTGAAGCTTTCTTT.

The CDR3 protein is CAISDPSTGNNEQFF. The CDR3, as DNA: TGTGCCATCAGTGATCCTAGTACCGGAAACAATGAGCAGTTCTTC. The V gene is TRBV10-3, the J gene TRBJ2-1; no definite D call. Trimming removed 3 bases from V and 5 bases from J, with 14 bases in between. From germline, CDR1 is ENHRY and CDR2 SYGVKD. There are 15 residues in the CDR3.

The chain has TRBV5-6 and TRBJ2-7, with 9 nucleotides matching TRBD1. V lost 5 bases, J lost 6 bases, and 9 bases stayed unmatched. Germline V gene sequence: CDR1 SGHDT, CDR2 YYEEEE. This CDR3 spans 14 amino acids. CDR3 region: CASSRGQGRFEQYF. The DNA of the CDR3 is TGTGCCAGCAGTCGCGGACAGGGGAGATTCGAGCAGTACTTC.

The chain recombines TRBV19 with TRBJ1-2, with TRBD1 identical over 7 bases. CDR1 and CDR2 from the germline V gene are LNHDA and SQIVND (reference sequence). The CDR3 runs to 14 residues. V shed 6 bases, J shed 4 bases, and the junction held 8 bases outside the gene matches. This CDR3 is CASRRDSQIYGYTF. The CDR3 DNA follows: TGTGCCAGTAGGCGGGACAGCCAGATCTATGGCTACACCTTC. Based on the CDR3 plus reference TRBV19 and TRBJ1-2, the full variable domain is DGGITQSPKYLFRKEGQNVTLSCEQNLNHDAMYWYRQDPGQGLRLIYYSQIVNDFQKGDIAEGYSVSREKKESFPLTVTSAQKNPTAFYLCASRRDSQIYGYTFGSGTRLTVV.

The gene calls are TRBV5-4 and TRBJ2-6; the D gene is possibly TRBD2 (5 bases). V was cut by 1 base and J by 3 bases, with 23 bases left in between. The CDR3 runs 20 residues. The germline V gene has CDR1 SGHNT and CDR2 YYREEE (reference sequence). CDR3 sequence: CASSLSSVISGLSGANVLTF. The CDR3 DNA follows: TGTGCCAGCAGCTTGTCATCGGTGATTTCAGGACTGAGTGGGGCCAACGTCCTGACTTTC.

The chain recombines TRBV5-1 with TRBJ2-7, with D possibly TRBD2 on 5 matching bases. CDR1 SGHRS and CDR2 YFSETQ come from the germline V gene. V was pared by 7 bases and J by 0 bases, with 11 bases between. The CDR3 is made up of 13 amino acids. CDR3 nucleotide sequence: TGCGCCAGCCGGGAAGCTGGCTCCTACGAGCAGTACTTC. This sequence encodes CASREAGSYEQYF. Filled out from reference TRBV5-1 and TRBJ2-7, the complete variable domain reads KAGVTQTPRYLIKTRGQQVTLSCSPISGHRSVSWYQQTPGQGLQFLFEYFSETQRNKGNFPGRFSGRQFSNSRSEMNVSTLELGDSALYLCASREAGSYEQYFGPGTRLTVT.

The rearrangement uses TRBV11-1 and TRBJ2-5; tentative D call: TRBD2 (7 bases). Trimming removed 5 bases from V and 4 bases from J, with 11 bases in between. The CDR3 is 13 residues long. Germline V gene lookup returns CDR1 SGHAT and CDR2 FQDESV (reference sequence). CDR3 sequence reads: CASSRRGGETQYF. CDR3 bases: TGTGCCAGCAGCCGGAGGGGGGGAGAGACCCAGTACTTC.

The V and J genes are TRBV24-1 and TRBJ2-3; 10 positions match TRBD2. The V and J ends lost 3 bases and 5 bases, in that order; junction bases with no gene match: 10. The CDR3 runs 17 residues. The germline CDR1 and CDR2 sequences are KGHDR and SFDVKD. DNA for the CDR3: TGTGCCACCAGTGATACCGGGACTAGCGCACTCGGAGATACGCAGTATTTT. Translated, it gives CATSDTGTSALGDTQYF.

The rearrangement uses TRBV7-3 and TRBJ1-1, with TRBD1 matching 7 bases. The V gene end was trimmed by 4 bases and the J gene end by 10 bases; junction bases not matched to a gene: 12. Per germline, CDR1 SGHTA and CDR2 FQGTGA. There are 14 residues in the CDR3. CDR3 bases: TGTGCCAGCAGCTCCTCGACAGGGATGTCAGTAGCTTTCTTT. Encoded protein: CASSSSTGMSVAFF.

The genes are TRBV30 and TRBJ2-1; 9 bases are shared with TRBD2. Germline lookup yields CDR1 GTSNPN and CDR2 SVGIG (reference sequence). The CDR3 extends over 14 amino acids. Unmatched junction bases numbered 7, after V lost 7 bases and J lost 3 bases. The CDR3 loop reads CASLTSGYYNEQFF. The CDR3 coding sequence is TGTGCCTCGCTGACTAGCGGCTACTACAATGAGCAGTTCTTC.

The gene calls are TRBV7-2 and TRBJ1-5; D might be TRBD1 (6 bases). This CDR3 comprises 15 residues. Germline V CDR1 and CDR2: SGHTA, FQGNSA. The V end was cut by 5 bases, the J end by 0 bases, with 11 bases between. This CDR3 is CASSPGQHSNQPQHF. The CDR3 region has the DNA TGTGCCAGCAGCCCCGGACAGCATAGCAATCAGCCCCAGCATTTT.

The gene calls are TRBV4-3 and TRBJ2-7; 7 bases map to TRBD2. The CDR3 has 14 residues. The germline V gene has CDR1 LGHNA and CDR2 YSLEER. V was clipped by 0 bases and J by 3 bases; unmatched bases: 2. CDR3 sequence (DNA): TGCGCCAGCAGCCAAGATGGGAGGGGCTACGAGCAGTACTTC. Its protein product is CASSQDGRGYEQYF.

The gene calls are TRBV7-2 and TRBJ2-7; 11 bases line up with TRBD1. The CDR3 totals 15 residues. Germline CDR1 SGHTA, CDR2 FQGNSA. The V and J ends lost 5 bases and 2 bases, in that order; junction bases with no gene match: 5. As DNA, the CDR3 is TGTGCCAGCAGCGGTATGGGACAGGGGGCCTACGAGCAGTACTTC. This translates into CASSGMGQGAYEQYF. Full variable domain (outside the CDR3, taken from reference TRBV7-2 and TRBJ2-7): GAGVSQSPSNKVTEKGKDVELRCDPISGHTALYWYRQSLGQGLEFLIYFQGNSAPDKSGLPSDRFSAERTGGSVSTLTIQRTQQEDSAVYLCASSGMGQGAYEQYFGPGTRLTVT.

J is TRBJ1-3 and V is TRBV27, with 11 bases aligning to TRBD1. The CDR3 is 18 residues long. Germline V gene data show CDR1 as MNHEY and CDR2 as SMNVEV (reference sequence). J gave up 1 base and V 5 bases, and 10 bases lay outside the gene matches. The CDR3 coding sequence is TGTGCCAGCAGTCCGGGACAGGGGGGGAGTTGGTCTGGAAACACCATATATTTT. This codes for CASSPGQGGSWSGNTIYF.

The V and J genes are TRBV6-5 and TRBJ1-5; D gene uncertain. The CDR3 is 13 amino acids. CDR1 MNHEY and CDR2 SVGAGI come from the germline V gene. Deletions cut 6 bases from V and 6 bases from J, with 12 bases between. The CDR3 sequence is CASRKADAQPQHF. The CDR3 DNA sequence: TGTGCCAGCAGGAAGGCGGATGCTCAGCCCCAGCATTTT.

The chain joins TRBV2 to TRBJ1-1; 8 bases align to TRBD1. Germline lookup yields CDR1 SNHLY and CDR2 FYNNEI. The CDR3 totals 12 residues. V lost 5 bases and J lost 9; bases outside the gene matches: 5. The CDR3 protein is CASSKGQGKAFF. The CDR3 DNA follows: TGTGCCAGCAGTAAAGGACAGGGTAAAGCTTTCTTT.

This clone was counted only a few times. This chain links TRBV6-1 with TRBJ2-7, with D unclear. V lost 3 bases and J lost 0, with 9 bases in between. The germline gives CDR1 MNHNS, CDR2 SASEGT. The CDR3 sequence is 14 residues long. In nucleotides, the CDR3 is TGTGCCAGCAGTGACCCAGGTTTCTCCTACGAGCAGTACTTC. This codes for CASSDPGFSYEQYF.

The CDR3 reads CATSEQISGANVLTF. The DNA of the CDR3 is TGTGCCACCAGTGAACAGATCTCTGGGGCCAACGTCCTGACTTTC. The chain joins TRBV24-1 to TRBJ2-6, with D unresolved. The CDR3 is 15 residues long. The V end was cut by 4 bases, the J end by 0 bases, with 6 bases between. The germline CDR1 and CDR2 sequences are KGHDR and SFDVKD.

The rearrangement links TRBV21-1 to TRBJ2-5; the table's D call, TRBD1, was not checked against the DNA. TRBV21-1 is a pseudogene segment. The CDR3 runs 17 residues. The CDR3 region has the DNA TGTGCCAGCAGCAAAAGGGGGATGGATCAGGAGCAAGAGACCCAGTACTTC. It yields the protein CASSKRGMDQEQETQYF.